The clone carrying this T cell receptor (beta chain) was observed a handful of times. The CDR3 is made up of 14 amino acids. Germline V gene lookup returns CDR1 SGHRS and CDR2 YFSETQ. Trimming shortened V by 4 bases and J by 4 bases, and 12 bases separated the two germline ends. Time point in this sample: after trial treatment. Specified treatment: LDRT plus nivolumab, ipilimumab, low-dose cyclophosphamide and aspirin (RACIN trial). Patients with advanced, tumor-infiltrating lymphocyte-negative solid tumors were eligible. This entry belongs to a study of low-dose radiotherapy and immunotherapy resistance in tumors. TCRs were amplified for roughly 20 PCR cycles with a constant-region primer and V-primer adapter. TCRdb passed the reads through MiXCR, listing each CDR3 protein once. The sample yields roughly 52,000 distinct CDR3 sequences, roughly a third seen once.

The sequencing here drew on PBMCs, taken after low-dose radiotherapy plus immunotherapy. This TCR derives from a male donor with rectosigmoid adenocarcinoma. The chain employs TRBV5-1 and TRBJ1-5; possibly TRBD1 for D (5 bases). Here the CDR3 DNA reads TGCGCCAGCAGCGCCCTCGGGGGAAATCAGCCCCAGCATTTT. It is translated as CASSALGGNQPQHF.